Here is one T cell receptor beta chain with its context. The data belong to a study of siplizumab effects on memory and regulatory T cells. Here immunoSEQ multiplex PCR was the method, and the copy in TCRdb shows in-frame clones only, minus some. The data hold around 95,000 clones, with about 94% observed a single time. V was shortened by 3 bases and J by 1 base, with 19 bases between the two germline ends. CDR1 is WNHNN and CDR2 is SYGVQD in the germline V gene (reference sequence). This CDR3 contains 18 residues. Input material: non-Treg CD4+ T cells sorted from blood. The clonotype originates from a human donor in good health. The chain recombines TRBV10-1 with TRBJ2-1; D call uncertain. The CDR3 nucleotides read TGCGCCAGCAGTGACCCAGCGACTGGCGGAAAATCCTACAATGAGCAGTTCTTC. Amino acids: CASSDPATGGKSYNEQFF.